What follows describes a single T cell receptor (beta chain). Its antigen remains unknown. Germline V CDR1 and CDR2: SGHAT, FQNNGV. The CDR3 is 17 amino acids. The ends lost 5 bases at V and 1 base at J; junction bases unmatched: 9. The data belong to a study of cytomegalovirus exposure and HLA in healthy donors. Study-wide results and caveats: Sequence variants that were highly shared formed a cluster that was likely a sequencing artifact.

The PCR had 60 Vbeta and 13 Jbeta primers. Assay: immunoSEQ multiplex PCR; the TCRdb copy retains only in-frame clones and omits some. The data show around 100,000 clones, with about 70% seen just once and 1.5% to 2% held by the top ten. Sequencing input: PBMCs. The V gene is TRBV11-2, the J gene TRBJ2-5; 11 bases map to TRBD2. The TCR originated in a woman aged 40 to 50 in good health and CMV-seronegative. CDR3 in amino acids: CASSPGLAEVRQETQYF. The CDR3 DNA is TGTGCCAGCAGCCCGGGACTAGCGGAGGTACGCCAAGAGACCCAGTACTTC.